The source of this TCR beta chain is a study of radiation and T cells in renal cell carcinoma. Sample time point: blood 2 weeks post-SBRT. As for treatment: 15 Gy SBRT to primary tumor, nephrectomy 4 weeks later. Produced via immunoSEQ multiplex PCR; TCRdb's table is partial and in-frame only. The table has about 49,000 clones, about 80% seen once. Specimen: blood, collected from a patient whose treatment included radiotherapy and nephrectomy. This receptor was obtained from a woman aged 70 to 79 with renal cell carcinoma.

The CDR3 DNA reads as TGTGCCAGCAGCTTGGGAGCCGGGACAGGGGCCTTCCTCTCCTACGAGCAGTACTTC. It yields the protein CASSLGAGTGAFLSYEQYF. This rearrangement joins TRBV5-6 to TRBJ2-7; 10 bases match TRBD1. This CDR3 comprises 19 residues. Germline V gives CDR1 SGHDT, CDR2 YYEEEE. The V and J ends lost 0 bases and 0 bases, in that order; junction bases with no gene match: 12.